This T cell receptor beta chain comes out of a study of T cell repertoires in cytomegalovirus infection. Study information: Public TCR beta signatures indicated both CMV infection and matching HLA type. Findings of the study overall: HLA-C-restricted CMV-specific TCR beta clonotypes prevailed in the ex vivo response. There were carriers of CMV plus the relevant HLA, and cumulative public TCR beta family frequency identified them.

Trimming took off 0 bases at V and 3 bases at J, with 8 bases between the two ends. The CDR3 runs to 14 residues. Germline CDR1 and CDR2: MGHRA and YSYEKL. To note about this clonotype: Its matching antigen is unknown. A read error may explain this, as a much larger clone is one base away. The CDR3 end shows no conserved phenylalanine or tryptophan, and so a read error is likely.

From the reads, TCRdb called clonotypes with MiXCR, one entry per CDR3 protein. The profile covers approximately 550,000 distinct CDR3 sequences, with about 15% appearing a single time and roughly 25% taken by the ten largest. The chain carries TRBV4-1 and TRBJ1-2; D gene uncertain. Sequences were obtained from CD8+ T cells from PBMCs. This receptor was taken from a human donor in good health (CMV status not recorded). Some clones in this sample may be carry-over from other donors' samples. In DNA form, the CDR3 reads TGCGCCAGCAGCCAAGAAAAGGCGGACTATGGCTACACCTTA. Residues: CASSQEKADYGYTL.